This TCR beta chain is from a study of regulatory T cells in long-lasting Graves disease. General study results and limits: Under persistent disease, TRBV28, TRBJ1-2 and TRBJ2-5 were used preferentially.

Relying on iRepertoire HTBI primers and Arm-PCR of CDR3 regions, the team built TCR beta libraries. In TCRdb, the multiplex PCR reads were re-called with MiXCR into one record per CDR3 protein. The repertoire holds 420,000 or so distinct CDR3 sequences, about 17% seen once, with about a quarter in the top ten. This clonotype was observed many times. No antigen is known for it. Germline assignment: CDR1 DFQATT and CDR2 SNEGSKA (reference sequence). This CDR3 comprises 15 residues. V was pared by 2 bases and J by 6 bases, with 17 bases between. Time point: newly diagnosed GD, antithyroid drugs for less than 3 months. The TCR library was made from RNA extracted from PBMCs. The same data also went into a second study, on T cells in Graves' hyperthyroidism and ophthalmopathy.

This specimen consisted of peripheral blood mononuclear cells (PBMCs), obtained at new diagnosis, from a patient treated with antithyroid drugs. This chain connects TRBV20-1 to TRBJ2-1; D uncertain. The sequence was obtained from a woman aged 18 to 35 with Graves disease. CDR3 in amino acids: CSARSGRSTVNEQFF. The CDR3 DNA sequence: TGCAGTGCTAGATCGGGCCGGAGCACTGTCAATGAGCAGTTCTTC.